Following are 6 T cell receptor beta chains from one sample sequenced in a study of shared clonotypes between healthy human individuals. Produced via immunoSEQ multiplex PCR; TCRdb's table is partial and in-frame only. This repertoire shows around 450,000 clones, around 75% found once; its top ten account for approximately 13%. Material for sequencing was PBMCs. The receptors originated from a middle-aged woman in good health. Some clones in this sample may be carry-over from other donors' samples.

The CDR3 DNA reads TGTGCCAGTAGTACTTGGGGACGGATGAACACTGAAGCTTTCTTT. Translating gives CASSTWGRMNTEAFF. The chain joins TRBV19 to TRBJ1-1; tentatively, D is TRBD1 (5 bases). The CDR3 has 15 amino acids. V lost 4 bases and J 0 bases, leaving 12 bases between the germline ends. Germline assignment: CDR1 LNHDA and CDR2 SQIVND (reference sequence).

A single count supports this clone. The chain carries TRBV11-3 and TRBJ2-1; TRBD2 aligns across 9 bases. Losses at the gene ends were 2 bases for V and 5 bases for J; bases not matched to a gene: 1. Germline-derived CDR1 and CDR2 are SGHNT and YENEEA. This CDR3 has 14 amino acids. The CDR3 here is CASSLLAGHNEQFF. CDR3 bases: TGTGCCAGCAGCTTACTAGCGGGGCACAATGAGCAGTTCTTC.

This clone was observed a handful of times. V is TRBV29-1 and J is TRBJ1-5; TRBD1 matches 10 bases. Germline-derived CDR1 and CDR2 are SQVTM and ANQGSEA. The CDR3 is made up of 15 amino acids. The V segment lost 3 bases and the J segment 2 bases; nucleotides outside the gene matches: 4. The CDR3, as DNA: TGCAGCGTTGAGGCCGGGACAGGGGGCAATCAGCCCCAGCATTTT. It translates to CSVEAGTGGNQPQHF. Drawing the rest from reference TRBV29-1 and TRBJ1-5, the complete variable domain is SAVISQKPSRDICQRGTSLTIQCQVDSQVTMMFWYRQQPGQSLTLIATANQGSEATYESGFVIDKFPISRPNLTFSTLTVSNMSPEDSSIYLCSVEAGTGGNQPQHFGDGTRLSIL.

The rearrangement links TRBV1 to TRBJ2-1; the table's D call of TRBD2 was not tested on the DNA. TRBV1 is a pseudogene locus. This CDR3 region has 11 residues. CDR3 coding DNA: TGCACCAGCAGCCCGAGCGGGTTTAGGTTCTTC. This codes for CTSSPSGFRFF.

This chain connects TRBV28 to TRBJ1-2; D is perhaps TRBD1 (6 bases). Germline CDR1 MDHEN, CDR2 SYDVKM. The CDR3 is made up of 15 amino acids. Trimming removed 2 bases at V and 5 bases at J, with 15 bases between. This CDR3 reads CASSLSTGMGYGYTF. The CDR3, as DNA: TGTGCCAGCAGTTTAAGCACAGGGATGGGGTATGGCTACACCTTC.

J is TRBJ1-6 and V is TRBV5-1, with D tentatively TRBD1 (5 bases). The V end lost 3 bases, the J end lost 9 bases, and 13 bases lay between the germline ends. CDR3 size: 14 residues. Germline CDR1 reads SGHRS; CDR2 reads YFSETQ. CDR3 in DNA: TGCGCCAGCAGCTCGGGGGTAGAGGGTTCACCCCTCCACTTT. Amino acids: CASSSGVEGSPLHF.